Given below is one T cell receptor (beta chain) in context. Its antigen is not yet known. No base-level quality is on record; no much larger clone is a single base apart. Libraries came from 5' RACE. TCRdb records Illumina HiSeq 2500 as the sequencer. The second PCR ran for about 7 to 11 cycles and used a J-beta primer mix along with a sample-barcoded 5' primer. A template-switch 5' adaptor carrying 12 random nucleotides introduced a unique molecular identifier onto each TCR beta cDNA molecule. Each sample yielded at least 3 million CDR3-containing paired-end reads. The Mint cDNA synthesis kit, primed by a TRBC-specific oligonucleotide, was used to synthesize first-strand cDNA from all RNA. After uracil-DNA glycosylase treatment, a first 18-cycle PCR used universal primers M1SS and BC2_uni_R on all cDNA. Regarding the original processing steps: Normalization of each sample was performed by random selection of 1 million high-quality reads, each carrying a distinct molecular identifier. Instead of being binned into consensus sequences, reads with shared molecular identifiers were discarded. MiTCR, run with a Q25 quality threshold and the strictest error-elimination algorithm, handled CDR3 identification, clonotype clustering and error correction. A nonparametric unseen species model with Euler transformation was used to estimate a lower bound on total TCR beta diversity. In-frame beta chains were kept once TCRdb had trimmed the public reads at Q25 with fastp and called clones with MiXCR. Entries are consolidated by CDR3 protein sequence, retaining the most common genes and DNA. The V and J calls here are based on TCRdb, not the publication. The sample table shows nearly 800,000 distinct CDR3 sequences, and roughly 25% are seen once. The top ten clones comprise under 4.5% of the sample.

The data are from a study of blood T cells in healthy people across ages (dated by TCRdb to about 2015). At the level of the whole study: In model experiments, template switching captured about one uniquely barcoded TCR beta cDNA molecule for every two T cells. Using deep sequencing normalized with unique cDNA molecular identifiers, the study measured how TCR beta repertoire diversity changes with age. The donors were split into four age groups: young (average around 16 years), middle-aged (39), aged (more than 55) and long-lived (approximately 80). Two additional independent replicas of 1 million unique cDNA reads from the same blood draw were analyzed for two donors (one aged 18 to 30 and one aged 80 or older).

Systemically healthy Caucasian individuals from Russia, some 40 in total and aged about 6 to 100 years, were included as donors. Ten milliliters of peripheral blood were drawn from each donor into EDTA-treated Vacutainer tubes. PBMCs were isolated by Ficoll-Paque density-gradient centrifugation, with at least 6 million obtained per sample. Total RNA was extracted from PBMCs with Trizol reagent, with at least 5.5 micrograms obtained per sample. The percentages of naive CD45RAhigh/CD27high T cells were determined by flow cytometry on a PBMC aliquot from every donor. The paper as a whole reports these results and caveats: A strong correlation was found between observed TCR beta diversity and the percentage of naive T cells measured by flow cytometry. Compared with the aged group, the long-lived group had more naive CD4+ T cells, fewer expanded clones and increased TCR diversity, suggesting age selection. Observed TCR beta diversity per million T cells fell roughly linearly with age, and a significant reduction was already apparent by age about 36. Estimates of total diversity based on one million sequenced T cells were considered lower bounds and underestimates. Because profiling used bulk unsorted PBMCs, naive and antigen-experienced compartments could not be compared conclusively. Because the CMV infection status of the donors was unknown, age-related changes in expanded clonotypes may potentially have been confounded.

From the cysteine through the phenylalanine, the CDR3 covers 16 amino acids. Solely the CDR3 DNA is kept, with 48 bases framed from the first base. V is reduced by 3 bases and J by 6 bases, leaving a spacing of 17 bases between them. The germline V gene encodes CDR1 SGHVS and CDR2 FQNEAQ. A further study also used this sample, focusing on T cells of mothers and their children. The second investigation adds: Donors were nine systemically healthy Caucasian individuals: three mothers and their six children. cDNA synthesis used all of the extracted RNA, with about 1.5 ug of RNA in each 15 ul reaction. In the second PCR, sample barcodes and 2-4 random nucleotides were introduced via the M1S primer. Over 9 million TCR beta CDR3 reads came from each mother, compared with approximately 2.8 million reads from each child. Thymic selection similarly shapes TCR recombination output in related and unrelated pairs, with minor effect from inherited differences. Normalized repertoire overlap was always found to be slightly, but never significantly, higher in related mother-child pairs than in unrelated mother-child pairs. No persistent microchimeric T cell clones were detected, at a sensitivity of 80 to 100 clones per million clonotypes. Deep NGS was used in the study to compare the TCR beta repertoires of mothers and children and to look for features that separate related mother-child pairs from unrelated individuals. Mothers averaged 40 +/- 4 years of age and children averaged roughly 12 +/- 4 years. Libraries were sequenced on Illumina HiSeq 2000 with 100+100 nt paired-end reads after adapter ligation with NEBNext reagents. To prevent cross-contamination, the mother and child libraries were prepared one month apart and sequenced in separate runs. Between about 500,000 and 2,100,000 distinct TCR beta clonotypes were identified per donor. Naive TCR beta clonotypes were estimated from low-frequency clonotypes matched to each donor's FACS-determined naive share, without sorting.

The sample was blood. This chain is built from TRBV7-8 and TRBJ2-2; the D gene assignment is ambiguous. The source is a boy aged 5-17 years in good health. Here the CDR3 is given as CASSFAVETLAGELFF. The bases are TGTGCCAGCAGCTTCGCGGTTGAGACCCTGGCCGGGGAGCTGTTTTTT.